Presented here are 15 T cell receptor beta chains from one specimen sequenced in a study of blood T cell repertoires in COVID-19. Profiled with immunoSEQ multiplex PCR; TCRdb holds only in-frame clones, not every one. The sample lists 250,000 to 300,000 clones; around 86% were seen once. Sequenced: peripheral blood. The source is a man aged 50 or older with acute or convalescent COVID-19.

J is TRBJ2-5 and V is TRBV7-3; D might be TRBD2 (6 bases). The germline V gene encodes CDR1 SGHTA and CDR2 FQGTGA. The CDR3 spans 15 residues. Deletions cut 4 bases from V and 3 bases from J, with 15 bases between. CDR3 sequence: CASSSLPGLEETQYF. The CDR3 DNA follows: TGTGCCAGCAGCTCCCTCCCGGGACTGGAAGAGACCCAGTACTTC.

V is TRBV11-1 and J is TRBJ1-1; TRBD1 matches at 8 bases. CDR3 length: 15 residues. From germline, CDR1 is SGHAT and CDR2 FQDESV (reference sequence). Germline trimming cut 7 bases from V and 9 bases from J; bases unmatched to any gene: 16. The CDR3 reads CASTLGQGTGDKAFF. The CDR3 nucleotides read TGTGCCAGCACCCTTGGGCAGGGGACAGGAGACAAAGCTTTCTTT.

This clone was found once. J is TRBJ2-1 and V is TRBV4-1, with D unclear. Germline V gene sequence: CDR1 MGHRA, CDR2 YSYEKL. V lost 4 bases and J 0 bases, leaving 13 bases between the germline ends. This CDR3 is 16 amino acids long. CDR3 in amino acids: CASSPVTTISYNEQFF. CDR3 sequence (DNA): TGCGCCAGCAGCCCGGTGACCACTATCTCCTACAATGAGCAGTTCTTC.

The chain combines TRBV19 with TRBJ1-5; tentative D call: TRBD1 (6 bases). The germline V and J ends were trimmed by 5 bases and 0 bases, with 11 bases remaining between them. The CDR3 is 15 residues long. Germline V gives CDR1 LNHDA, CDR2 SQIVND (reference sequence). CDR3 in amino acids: CASSGSGASNQPQHF. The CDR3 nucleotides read TGTGCCAGTAGTGGGTCAGGGGCTAGCAATCAGCCCCAGCATTTT.

The CDR3 sequence is CASRTGTAKETQYF. CDR3 DNA: TGTGCCAGCAGAACCGGGACAGCTAAAGAGACCCAGTACTTC. The chain employs TRBV6-1 and TRBJ2-5; 7 nucleotides agree with TRBD1. The CDR3 contains 14 residues. Germline-derived CDR1 and CDR2 are MNHNS and SASEGT. The trim removed 6 bases at V and 3 bases at J, leaving 7 bases unmatched.

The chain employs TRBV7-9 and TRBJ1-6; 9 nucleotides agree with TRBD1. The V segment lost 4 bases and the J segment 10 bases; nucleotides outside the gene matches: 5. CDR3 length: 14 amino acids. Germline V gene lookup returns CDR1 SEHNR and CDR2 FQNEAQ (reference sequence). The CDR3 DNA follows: TGTGCCAGCAGCTCGGGACAGGGTAGCTCACCCCTCCACTTT. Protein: CASSSGQGSSPLHF.

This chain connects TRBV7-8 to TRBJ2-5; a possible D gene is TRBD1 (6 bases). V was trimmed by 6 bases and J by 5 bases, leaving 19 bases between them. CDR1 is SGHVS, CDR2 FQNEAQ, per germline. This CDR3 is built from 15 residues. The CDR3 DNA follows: TGTGCCAGCAGTTTTCCGTACAGGGCTGTGGAGACCCAGTACTTC. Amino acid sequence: CASSFPYRAVETQYF.

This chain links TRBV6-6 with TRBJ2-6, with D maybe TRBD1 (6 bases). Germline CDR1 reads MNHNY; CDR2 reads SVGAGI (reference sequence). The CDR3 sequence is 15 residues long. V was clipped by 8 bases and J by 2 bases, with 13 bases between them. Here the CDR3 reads CASQAGTTGANVLTF. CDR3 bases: TGTGCCAGCCAAGCCGGGACAACTGGGGCCAACGTCCTGACTTTC.

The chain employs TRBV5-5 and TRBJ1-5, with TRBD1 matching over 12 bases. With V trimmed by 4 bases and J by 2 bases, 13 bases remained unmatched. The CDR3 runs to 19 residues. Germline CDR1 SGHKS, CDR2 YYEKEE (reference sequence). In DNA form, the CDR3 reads TGTGCCAGCAGCCAGAGTCCGGGACAGGGGGCTGTCGGCAATCAGCCCCAGCATTTT. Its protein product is CASSQSPGQGAVGNQPQHF.

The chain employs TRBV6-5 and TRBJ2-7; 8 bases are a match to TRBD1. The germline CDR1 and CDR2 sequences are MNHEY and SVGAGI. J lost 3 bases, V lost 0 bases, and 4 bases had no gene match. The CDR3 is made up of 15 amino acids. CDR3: CASSYSAGGLYEQYF. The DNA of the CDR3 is TGTGCCAGCAGTTACTCGGCAGGGGGCCTCTACGAGCAGTACTTC.

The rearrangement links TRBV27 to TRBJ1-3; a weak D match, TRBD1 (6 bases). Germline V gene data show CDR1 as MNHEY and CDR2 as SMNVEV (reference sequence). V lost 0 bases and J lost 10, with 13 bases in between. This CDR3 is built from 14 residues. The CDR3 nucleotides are TGTGCCAGCAGTTTATCATTCGGCAGGGGAACCATATATTTT. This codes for CASSLSFGRGTIYF.

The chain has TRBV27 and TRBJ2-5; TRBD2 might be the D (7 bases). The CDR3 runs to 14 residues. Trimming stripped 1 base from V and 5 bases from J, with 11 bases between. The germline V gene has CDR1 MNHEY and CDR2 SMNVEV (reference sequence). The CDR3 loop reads CASSLWGRGETQYF. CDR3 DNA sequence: TGTGCCAGCAGTTTATGGGGGAGGGGGGAGACCCAGTACTTC.

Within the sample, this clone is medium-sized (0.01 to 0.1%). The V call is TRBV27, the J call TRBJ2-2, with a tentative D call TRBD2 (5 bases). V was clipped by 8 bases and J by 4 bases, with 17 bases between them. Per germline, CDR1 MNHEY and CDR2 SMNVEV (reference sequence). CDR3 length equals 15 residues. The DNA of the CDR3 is TGTGCCAGCGGAGGAGACGGGGTGGGCACCGGGGAGCTGTTTTTT. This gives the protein CASGGDGVGTGELFF.

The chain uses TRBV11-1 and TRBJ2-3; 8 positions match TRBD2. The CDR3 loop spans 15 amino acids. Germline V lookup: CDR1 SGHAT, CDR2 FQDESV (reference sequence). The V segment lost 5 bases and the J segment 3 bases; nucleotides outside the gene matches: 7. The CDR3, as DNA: TGTGCCAGCAGCCCGAGGGGACTAGTGACAGATACGCAGTATTTT. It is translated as CASSPRGLVTDTQYF.

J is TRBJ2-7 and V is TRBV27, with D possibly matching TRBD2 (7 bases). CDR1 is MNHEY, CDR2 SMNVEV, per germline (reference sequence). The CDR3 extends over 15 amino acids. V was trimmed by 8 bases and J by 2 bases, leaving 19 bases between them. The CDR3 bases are TGTGCCAGCTTTAAGGGGGGAGGGCTAACCTACGAGCAGTACTTC. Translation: CASFKGGGLTYEQYF.